Described below is a single TCR beta chain sequence and its context. The antigen is not known. Trimming shortened V by 7 bases and J by 1 base, and 7 bases separated the two germline ends. This CDR3 spans 12 amino acids. Germline loops: CDR1 MNHEY, CDR2 SVGAGI. The data are from a study of CD8 T cells in ankylosing spondylitis. Quantitative 5'-RACE with molecular barcodes produced the TCR beta libraries. Using its own MiXCR run on the 5' RACE reads, TCRdb lists one record per CDR3 protein. The sample records around 430,000 distinct CDR3 sequences, over 15% being singletons. The study's findings and limits: There were earlier reports of some motif variants in reactive arthritis synovial fluid and blood. There was a TCR beta motif, made of eight highly homologous variants, that appeared characteristic of ankylosing spondylitis blood. Significant enrichment of disease-linked clones was reported in matched ankylosing spondylitis synovial fluid. CD8+ disease-linked clones were present at relatively low frequencies in blood.

Source material: blood, either unsorted or a sorted T cell fraction (not recorded which). The genes are TRBV6-5 and TRBJ1-2; the D is unclear. The clonotype originates from a male donor with ankylosing spondylitis. The CDR3 protein is CASKQNNYGYTF. CDR3 bases: TGTGCCAGCAAACAGAATAACTATGGCTACACCTTC.